This T cell receptor beta chain is from a study of blood T cell repertoires in COVID-19. Clones were sequenced by immunoSEQ multiplex PCR, and TCRdb holds only the in-frame ones, with some missing. The sample holds approximately 210,000 clones, 80% to 90% seen once. Germline-derived CDR1 and CDR2 are SGHRS and YFSETQ. Trimming removed 6 bases at V and 6 bases at J, with 18 bases between. The CDR3 spans 14 residues. The TCR was taken from a man aged 50 to 60 with active or convalescent COVID-19. The specimen sequenced was peripheral blood. The chain recombines TRBV5-1 with TRBJ1-2, with a weak D call TRBD1 (6 bases). CDR3 in DNA: TGCGCCAGCACCCTGGCAGGGGACCTAAATGGCTACACCTTC. This translates into CASTLAGDLNGYTF.